The next 2 T cell receptor beta chains were all read from a single sample in a study of T cells in Graves' hyperthyroidism and ophthalmopathy. Amplified regions were TCR beta CDR3 sequences from RNA transcripts. HTBI primers were the set used in a first-round RT-PCR of the TCR CDR3. TCRdb passed the multiplex PCR reads through MiXCR, listing each CDR3 protein once. This sample yields roughly 240,000 distinct CDR3 sequences, of which approximately 23% are seen a single time; about 40% belongs to the top ten. Material: blood. The receptors come from a woman in her 40s with Graves' ophthalmopathy.

The sample holds many counts of this clonotype. This chain uses TRBV24-1 with TRBJ2-5, with 14 bases lining up with TRBD2. The CDR3 length is 17 residues. Unmatched junction bases numbered 7, after V lost 3 bases and J lost 5 bases. CDR1 and CDR2 from the germline V gene are KGHDR and SFDVKD. The CDR3 sequence: CATSDPQGLAGAETQYF. The DNA for the CDR3 is TGTGCCACCAGTGATCCCCAGGGACTAGCGGGAGCGGAGACCCAGTACTTC.

This clonotype was counted ten times or more. The CDR3 DNA reads TGTGCCAGCAGGGGACTAGCGGGCGTCGGAGGCCCCTACGAGCAGTACTTC. Amino acids: CASRGLAGVGGPYEQYF. The chain combines TRBV2 with TRBJ2-7; 12 positions match TRBD2. Germline trimming cut 6 bases from V and 2 bases from J; bases unmatched to any gene: 11. Germline CDR1 reads SNHLY; CDR2 reads FYNNEI. The CDR3 has 17 amino acids. The full variable domain, with the rest looked up from reference TRBV2 and TRBJ2-7, is EPEVTQTPSHQVTQMGQEVILRCVPISNHLYFYWYRQILGQKVEFLVSFYNNEISEKSEIFDDQFSVERPDGSNFTLKIRSTKLEDSAMYFCASRGLAGVGGPYEQYFGPGTRLTVT.